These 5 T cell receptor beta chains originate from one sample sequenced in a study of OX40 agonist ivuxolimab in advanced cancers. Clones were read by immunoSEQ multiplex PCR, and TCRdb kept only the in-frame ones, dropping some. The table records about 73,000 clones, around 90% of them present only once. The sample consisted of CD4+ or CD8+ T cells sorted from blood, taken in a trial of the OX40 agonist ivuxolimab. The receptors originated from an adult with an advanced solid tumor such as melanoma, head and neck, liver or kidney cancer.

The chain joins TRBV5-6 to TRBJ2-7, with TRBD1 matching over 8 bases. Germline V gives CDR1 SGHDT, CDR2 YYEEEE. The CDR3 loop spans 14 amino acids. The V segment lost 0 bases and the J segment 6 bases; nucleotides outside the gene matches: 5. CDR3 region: CASSLDRGLGEQYF. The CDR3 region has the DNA TGTGCCAGCAGCTTGGACAGGGGGTTAGGCGAGCAGTACTTC.

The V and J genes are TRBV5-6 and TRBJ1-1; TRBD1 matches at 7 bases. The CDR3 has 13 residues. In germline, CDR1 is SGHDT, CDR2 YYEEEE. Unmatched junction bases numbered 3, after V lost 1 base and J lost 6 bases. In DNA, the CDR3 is TGTGCCAGCAGCTTGATGACAGGGTCTGAAGCTTTCTTT. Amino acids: CASSLMTGSEAFF. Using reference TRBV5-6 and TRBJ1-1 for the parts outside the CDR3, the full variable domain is DAGVTQSPTHLIKTRGQQVTLRCSPKSGHDTVSWYQQALGQGPQFIFQYYEEEERQRGNFPDRFSGHQFPNYSSELNVNALLLGDSALYLCASSLMTGSEAFFGQGTRLTVV.

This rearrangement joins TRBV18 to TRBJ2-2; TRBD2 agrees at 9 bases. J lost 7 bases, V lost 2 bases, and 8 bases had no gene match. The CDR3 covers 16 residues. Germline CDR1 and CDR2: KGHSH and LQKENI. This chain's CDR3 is CASSPSSGSLLGELFF. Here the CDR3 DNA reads TGTGCCAGCTCACCAAGTAGCGGGAGCCTTCTCGGGGAGCTGTTTTTT.

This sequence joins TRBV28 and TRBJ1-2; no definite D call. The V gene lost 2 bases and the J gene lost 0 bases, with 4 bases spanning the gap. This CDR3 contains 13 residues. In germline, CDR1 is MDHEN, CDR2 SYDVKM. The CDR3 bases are TGTGCCAGCAGTTTACCCGCTAACTATGGCTACACCTTC. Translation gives CASSLPANYGYTF.

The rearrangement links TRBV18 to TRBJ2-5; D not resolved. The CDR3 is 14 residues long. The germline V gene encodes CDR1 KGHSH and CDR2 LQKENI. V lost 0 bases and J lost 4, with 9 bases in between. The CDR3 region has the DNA TGTGCCAGCTCACCACCGTCTTCCGCAGAGACCCAGTACTTC. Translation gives CASSPPSSAETQYF.